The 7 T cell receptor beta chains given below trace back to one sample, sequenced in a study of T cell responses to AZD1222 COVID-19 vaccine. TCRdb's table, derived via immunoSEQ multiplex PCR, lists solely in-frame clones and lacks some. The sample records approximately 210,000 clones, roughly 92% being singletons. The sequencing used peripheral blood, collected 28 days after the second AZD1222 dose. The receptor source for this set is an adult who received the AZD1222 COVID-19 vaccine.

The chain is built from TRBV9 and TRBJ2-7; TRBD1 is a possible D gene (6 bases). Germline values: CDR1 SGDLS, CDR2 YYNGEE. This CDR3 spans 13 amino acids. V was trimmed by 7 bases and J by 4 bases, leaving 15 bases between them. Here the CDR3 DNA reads TGTGCCAGCGGCGACGCAGGGGCGTACGAGCAGTACTTC. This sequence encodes CASGDAGAYEQYF.

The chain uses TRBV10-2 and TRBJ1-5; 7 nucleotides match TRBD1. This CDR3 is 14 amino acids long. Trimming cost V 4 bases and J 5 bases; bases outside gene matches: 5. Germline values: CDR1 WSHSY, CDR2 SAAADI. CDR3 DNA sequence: TGCGCCAGCAGTGGGGGACAGTTCTATCAGCCCCAGCATTTT. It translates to CASSGGQFYQPQHF.

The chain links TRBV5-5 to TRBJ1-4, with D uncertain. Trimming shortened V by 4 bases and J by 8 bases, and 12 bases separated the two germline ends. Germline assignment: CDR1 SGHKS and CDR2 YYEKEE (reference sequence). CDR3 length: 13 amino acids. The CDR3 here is CASSPGQAEKLFF. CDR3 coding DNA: TGTGCCAGCAGCCCTGGTCAGGCAGAAAAACTGTTTTTT.

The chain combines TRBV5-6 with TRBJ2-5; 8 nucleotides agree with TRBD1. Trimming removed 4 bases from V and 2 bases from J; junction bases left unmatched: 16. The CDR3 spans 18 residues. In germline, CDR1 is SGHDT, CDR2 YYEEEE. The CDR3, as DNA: TGTGCCAGCAGCCCGTTCCCAATCATCCGACAGGGGCAAGAGACCCAGTACTTC. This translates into CASSPFPIIRQGQETQYF.

The CDR3 DNA follows: TGTGCCAGCAGCCAAGTCGGGGGAACTGAAGCTTTCTTT. Protein: CASSQVGGTEAFF. The chain couples TRBV4-2 to TRBJ1-1; D perhaps matches TRBD1 (5 bases). The germline V gene has CDR1 LGHNA and CDR2 YNFKEQ. CDR3 length: 13 residues. V was cut by 1 base and J by 5 bases, with 8 bases left in between.

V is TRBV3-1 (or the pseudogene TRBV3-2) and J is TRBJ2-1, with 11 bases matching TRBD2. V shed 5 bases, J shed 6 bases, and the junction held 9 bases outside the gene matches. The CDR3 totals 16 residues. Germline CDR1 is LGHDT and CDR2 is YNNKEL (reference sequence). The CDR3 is CASSYIAGGLSNEQFF. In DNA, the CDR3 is TGTGCCAGCAGCTACATAGCGGGAGGGCTTTCCAATGAGCAGTTCTTC.

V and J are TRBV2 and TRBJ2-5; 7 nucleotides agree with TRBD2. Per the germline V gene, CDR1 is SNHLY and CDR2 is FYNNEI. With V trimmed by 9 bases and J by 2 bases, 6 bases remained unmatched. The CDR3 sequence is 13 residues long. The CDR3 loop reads CARSWGGQETQYF. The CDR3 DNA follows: TGTGCCAGATCCTGGGGGGGACAAGAGACCCAGTACTTC.